Listed below are T cell receptor beta chains from one sample, sequenced in a study of shared clonotypes between healthy human individuals. Produced via immunoSEQ multiplex PCR; TCRdb's table is partial and in-frame only. The sample shows 850,000 to 1,200,000 clones, about 77% of them seen only once. Sequenced material: memory CD4+ T cells sorted from blood. All receptors derive from a man between 18 and 35 years old in good health. CDR3s include the opening cysteine and the closing phenylalanine or tryptophan. The D gene is left open where the match is weak. Size is stated for part of the rows, as once, few or many counts, or as a class when the clone is expanded.

V: TRBV14; D: NA; size: NA; J: TRBJ1-2; DNA: TGTGCCAGCAGCCAAAGGGATCTCAACTATGGCTACACCTTC; CDR3: CASSQRDLNYGYTF
V: TRBV29-1; D: TRBD2; size: NA; J: TRBJ2-7; DNA: TGCAGCGTTGAGGACCCCGGGAGGTCCTCCTACGAGCAGTACTTC; CDR3: CSVEDPGRSSYEQYF
V: TRBV11-2; D: NA; size: NA; J: TRBJ1-4; DNA: TGTGCCAGCAGCGCCATTCCCGGGACACAGAATGAAAAACTGTTTTTT; CDR3: CASSAIPGTQNEKLFF
V: TRBV30; D: NA; size: few; J: TRBJ2-2; DNA: TGTGCCTGGAGTGTCACAGGCGGCACCGGGGAGCTGTTTTTT; CDR3: CAWSVTGGTGELFF
V: TRBV2; D: NA; size: few; J: TRBJ2-2; DNA: TGTGCCAGCAGTGAATCGGTCCGATTATCCCTGAACACCGGGGAGCTGTTTTTT; CDR3: CASSESVRLSLNTGELFF
V: TRBV5-8; D: TRBD1; size: NA; J: TRBJ2-5; DNA: TGTGCCAGCAGCTCCGGACAGGGCCAAGAGACCCAGTACTTC; CDR3: CASSSGQGQETQYF
V: TRBV5-4; D: TRBD1; size: NA; J: TRBJ2-7; DNA: TGTGCCAGCAGCCTATACAGGGGAAGCTCCTACGAGCAGTACTTC; CDR3: CASSLYRGSSYEQYF
V: TRBV5-1; D: TRBD2; size: NA; J: TRBJ2-3; DNA: TGCGCCAGCAGCTTGCGATCGGGGGGTGAGCAAGATACGCAGTATTTT; CDR3: CASSLRSGGEQDTQYF
V: TRBV7-2; D: NA; size: NA; J: TRBJ2-2; DNA: TGTGCCAGCAGCTTAGACGGACAGAACACCGGGGAGCTGTTTTTT; CDR3: CASSLDGQNTGELFF
V: TRBV7-2; D: NA; size: NA; J: TRBJ1-6; DNA: TGTGCCAGCAGCCCCAGCCCGGGGCCTTCACCCCTCCACTTT; CDR3: CASSPSPGPSPLHF
V: TRBV30; D: NA; size: NA; J: TRBJ2-5; DNA: TGTGCCTGGAGTGTAAAGGGCATGGAGACCCAGTACTTC; CDR3: CAWSVKGMETQYF
V: TRBV19; D: NA; size: NA; J: TRBJ2-2; DNA: TGTGCCAGCCCCGCTCCTACGAACACCGGGGAGCTGTTTTTT; CDR3: CASPAPTNTGELFF
V: TRBV18; D: TRBD1; size: NA; J: TRBJ1-2; DNA: TGTGCCAGCTCACCCGGACAGGGGGAATTGGGCTATGGCTACACCTTC; CDR3: CASSPGQGELGYGYTF
V: TRBV29-1; D: NA; size: once; J: TRBJ2-2; DNA: TGCAGCGCCGGGGAAGGGCCGGGGGAGCTGTTTTTT; CDR3: CSAGEGPGELFF
V: TRBV5-4; D: NA; size: once; J: TRBJ2-5; DNA: TGTGCCAGCAGCCTCTCGTTATTTGAGACCCAGTACTTC; CDR3: CASSLSLFETQYF
V: TRBV9; D: NA; size: NA; J: TRBJ2-7; DNA: TGTGCCAGCAGCGTAGAACAGGGCTACGAGCAGTACTTC; CDR3: CASSVEQGYEQYF
V: TRBV30; D: TRBD1; size: few; J: TRBJ2-1; DNA: TGTGCCTGGAGTCACGCAGGGGGCAATGAGCAGTTCTTC; CDR3: CAWSHAGGNEQFF
V: TRBV6-6; D: NA; size: NA; J: TRBJ2-4; DNA: TGTGCCAGCAGTTACCGGGAAAACATTCAGTACTTC; CDR3: CASSYRENIQYF
V: TRBV7-2; D: TRBD2; size: NA; J: TRBJ2-4; DNA: TGTGCCAGCAGCCCAGGGACTAGCGGAAACATTCAGTACTTC; CDR3: CASSPGTSGNIQYF
V: TRBV19; D: TRBD2; size: NA; J: TRBJ2-1; DNA: TGTGCCAGTAATCTGGCTAGCGGACTATACAATGAGCAGTTCTTC; CDR3: CASNLASGLYNEQFF
V: TRBV7-2; D: NA; size: NA; J: TRBJ2-1; DNA: TGTGCCAGCAGCCCGAGCCCCGGTCGTGAGGGGTTCTTC; CDR3: CASSPSPGREGFF
V: TRBV6-1; D: TRBD1; size: NA; J: TRBJ1-4; DNA: TGTGCCAGCAGTGAAGGGGACAGCCGAAATGAAAAACTGTTTTTT; CDR3: CASSEGDSRNEKLFF
V: TRBV27; D: NA; size: many; J: TRBJ2-3; DNA: TGTGCCAGCAGTTTATCTTACACAGATACGCAGTATTTT; CDR3: CASSLSYTDTQYF
V: TRBV20-1; D: NA; size: NA; J: TRBJ2-3; DNA: TGCAGTGCTAGAGCGAGAGATACGCAGTATTTT; CDR3: CSARARDTQYF
V: TRBV18; D: TRBD2; size: NA; J: TRBJ2-3; DNA: TGTGCCAGCCCGGGGGGGACAGATACGCAGTATTTT; CDR3: CASPGGTDTQYF
V: TRBV5-1; D: TRBD2; size: NA; J: TRBJ2-1; DNA: TGCGCCAGCAGTCCAGACCCTAGCGGGAGGGCCAATGAGCAGTTCTTC; CDR3: CASSPDPSGRANEQFF
V: TRBV7-9; D: TRBD1; size: NA; J: TRBJ2-2; DNA: TGTGCCAGCAGCTTAATGCCCGGGACAGGGGACACCGGGGAGCTGTTTTTT; CDR3: CASSLMPGTGDTGELFF
V: TRBV4-1; D: NA; size: NA; J: TRBJ1-4; DNA: TGCGCCAGCAGCCAAGGTTTCAGGGGTGGAAAACTGTTTTTT; CDR3: CASSQGFRGGKLFF